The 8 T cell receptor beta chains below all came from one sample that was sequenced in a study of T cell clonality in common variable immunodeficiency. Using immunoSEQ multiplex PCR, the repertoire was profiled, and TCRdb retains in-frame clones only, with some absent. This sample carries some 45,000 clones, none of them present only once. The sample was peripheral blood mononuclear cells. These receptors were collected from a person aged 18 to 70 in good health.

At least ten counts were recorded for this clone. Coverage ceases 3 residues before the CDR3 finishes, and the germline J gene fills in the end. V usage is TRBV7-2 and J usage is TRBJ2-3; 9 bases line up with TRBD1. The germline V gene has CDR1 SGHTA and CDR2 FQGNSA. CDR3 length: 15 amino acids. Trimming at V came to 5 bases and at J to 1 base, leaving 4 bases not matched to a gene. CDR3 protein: CASSPWDRGTDTQYF. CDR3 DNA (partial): TGTGCCAGCAGCCCCTGGGACAGGGGCACAGATACG.

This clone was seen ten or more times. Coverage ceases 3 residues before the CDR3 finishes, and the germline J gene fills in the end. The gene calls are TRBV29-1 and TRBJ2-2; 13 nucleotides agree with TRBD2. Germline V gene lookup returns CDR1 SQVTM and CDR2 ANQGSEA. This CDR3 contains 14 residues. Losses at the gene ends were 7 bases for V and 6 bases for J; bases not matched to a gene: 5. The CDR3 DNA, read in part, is TGCAGCGCTACTAGCGGGGGGGCCGCCGGGGAG. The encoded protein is CSATSGGAAGE. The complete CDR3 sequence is CSATSGGAAGELFF.

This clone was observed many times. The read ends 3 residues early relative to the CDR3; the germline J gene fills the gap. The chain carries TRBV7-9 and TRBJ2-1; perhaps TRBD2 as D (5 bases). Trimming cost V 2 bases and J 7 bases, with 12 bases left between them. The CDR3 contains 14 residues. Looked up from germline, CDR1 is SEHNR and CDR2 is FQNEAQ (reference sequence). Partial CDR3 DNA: TGTGCCAGCAGCTTAAGCGAAACGGGGAATGAG. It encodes CASSLSETGNE. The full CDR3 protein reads CASSLSETGNEQFF.

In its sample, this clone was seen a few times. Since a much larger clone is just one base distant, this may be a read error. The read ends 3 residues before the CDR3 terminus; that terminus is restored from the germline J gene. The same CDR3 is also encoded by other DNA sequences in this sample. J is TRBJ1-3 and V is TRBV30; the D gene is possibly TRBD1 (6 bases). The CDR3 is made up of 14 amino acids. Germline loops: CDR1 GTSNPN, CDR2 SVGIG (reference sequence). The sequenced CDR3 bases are TGTGCCTGGGGTTACCGGGACATAGGAAACACA. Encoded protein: CAWGYRDIGNT. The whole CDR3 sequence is CAWGYRDIGNTIYF.

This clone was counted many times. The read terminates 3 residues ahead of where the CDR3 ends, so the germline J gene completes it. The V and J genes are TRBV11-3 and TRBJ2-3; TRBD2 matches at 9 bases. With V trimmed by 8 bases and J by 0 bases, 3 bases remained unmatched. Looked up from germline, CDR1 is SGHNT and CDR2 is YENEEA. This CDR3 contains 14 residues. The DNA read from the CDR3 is TGTGCCAGCTCACTAGCGGGTAGCACAGATACG. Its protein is CASSLAGSTDT. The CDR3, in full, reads CASSLAGSTDTQYF.

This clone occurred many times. The covered CDR3 bases are TGTGCCATCAGTGGGACAGGGGGTTCGAACACCGGGGAG. Translation: CAISGTGGSNTGE. The CDR3 reads in full as CAISGTGGSNTGELFF. The gene calls are TRBV10-3 and TRBJ2-2; 10 bases align to TRBD1. With the read ending 3 residues before the CDR3 end, the germline J gene is used to fill in that end. Germline CDR1 reads ENHRY; CDR2 reads SYGVKD. V lost 4 bases, J lost 0 bases, and 2 bases stayed unmatched. The CDR3 contains 16 residues.

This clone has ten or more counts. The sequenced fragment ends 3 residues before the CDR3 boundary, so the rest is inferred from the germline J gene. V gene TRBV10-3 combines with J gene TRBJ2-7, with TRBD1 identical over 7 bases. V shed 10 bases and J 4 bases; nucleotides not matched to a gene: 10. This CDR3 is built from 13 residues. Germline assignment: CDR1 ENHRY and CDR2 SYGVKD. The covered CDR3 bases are TGTGCCACCGGCCTTGAGGGGGCGTACGAG. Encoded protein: CATGLEGAYE. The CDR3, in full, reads CATGLEGAYEQYF.

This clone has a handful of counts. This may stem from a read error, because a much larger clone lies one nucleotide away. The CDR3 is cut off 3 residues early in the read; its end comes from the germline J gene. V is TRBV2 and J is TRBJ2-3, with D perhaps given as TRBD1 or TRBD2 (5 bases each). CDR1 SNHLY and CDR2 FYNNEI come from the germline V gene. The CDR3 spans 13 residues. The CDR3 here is CASSGSENQPQYF. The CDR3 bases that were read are TGTGCCAGCTCAGGGAGCGAGAATCAGCCG.